The rows below give T cell receptor beta chains drawn from one sample of a study of blood T cells in healthy people across ages. TCRdb re-called the 5' RACE reads with MiXCR, one entry per CDR3 protein. Here the sample spans roughly 1,100,000 distinct CDR3 sequences, about 25% being singletons. This sample also belongs to another study, concerning T cells of mothers and their children.

Input material: blood. The receptors here all came from a girl aged 2 to 9 in good health. Both conserved end residues are part of each CDR3. Fields, in order: V gene, D gene, J gene, clone size, CDR3 DNA, CDR3 protein. A D gene is named only where the DNA matches it firmly. Rows give clone size only sometimes, using once, few, many, or a class for an expanded clone.

V gene: TRBV10-3; D gene: .; J gene: TRBJ2-7; clone size: .; CDR3 DNA: TGTGCCATCAGAGATCTGGCGGGCGAGCAGTACTTC; CDR3 protein: CAIRDLAGEQYF
V gene: TRBV7-2; D gene: .; J gene: TRBJ1-3; clone size: .; CDR3 DNA: TGTGCCAGCAGCGGGGGTGGCAGCTCTGGAAACACCATATATTTT; CDR3 protein: CASSGGGSSGNTIYF
V gene: TRBV7-9; D gene: .; J gene: TRBJ2-7; clone size: many; CDR3 DNA: TGTGCCAGTTCGATTCGGGCCTACGAGCAGTACTTC; CDR3 protein: CASSIRAYEQYF
V gene: TRBV29-1; D gene: .; J gene: TRBJ1-1; clone size: .; CDR3 DNA: TGCAGCGTTGATCTACGGGGTAGGAGGGGAGATACTGAAGCTTTCTTT; CDR3 protein: CSVDLRGRRGDTEAFF
V gene: TRBV5-6; D gene: .; J gene: TRBJ2-5; clone size: few; CDR3 DNA: TGTGCCAGCAGCTTGGGGGTTTTGGGGGACCAAGAGACCCAGTACTTC; CDR3 protein: CASSLGVLGDQETQYF
V gene: TRBV7-9; D gene: .; J gene: TRBJ2-5; clone size: .; CDR3 DNA: TGTGCCAGCAGCTTAGGCGATTTCGAGACCCAGTACTTC; CDR3 protein: CASSLGDFETQYF
V gene: TRBV20-1; D gene: .; J gene: TRBJ2-7; clone size: few; CDR3 DNA: TGCAGTGCTAGGGCCAGGGGCGAGCAGTACTTC; CDR3 protein: CSARARGEQYF
V gene: TRBV29-1; D gene: TRBD2; J gene: TRBJ2-3; clone size: .; CDR3 DNA: TGCAGCGTTGAGGTATTGCGGGAGTATACGCAGTATTTT; CDR3 protein: CSVEVLREYTQYF
V gene: TRBV12-3/TRBV12-4; D gene: TRBD2; J gene: TRBJ2-5; clone size: few; CDR3 DNA: TGTGCCAGCAGAGGCGGGAGAGGGGAGACCCTGTACTTC; CDR3 protein: CASRGGRGETLYF
V gene: TRBV7-3; D gene: .; J gene: TRBJ2-1; clone size: few; CDR3 DNA: TGTGCCAGCAGCTCGGCGGAGGGCCCCAATGAGCAGTTCTTC; CDR3 protein: CASSSAEGPNEQFF
V gene: TRBV4-2; D gene: TRBD2; J gene: TRBJ2-1; clone size: .; CDR3 DNA: TGTGCCAGCAGCCAAGATTTAGGACTAGCGGGGGGGCGGAATGAGCAGTTCTTC; CDR3 protein: CASSQDLGLAGGRNEQFF
V gene: TRBV6-6; D gene: .; J gene: TRBJ2-7; clone size: few; CDR3 DNA: TGTGCCAGCAGTCACCGAGGTTCAGAGCAGTACTTC; CDR3 protein: CASSHRGSEQYF
V gene: TRBV7-9; D gene: .; J gene: TRBJ2-3; clone size: many; CDR3 DNA: TGTGCCAGCAGCTCTAGCACAGATACGCAGTATTTT; CDR3 protein: CASSSSTDTQYF
V gene: TRBV20-1; D gene: .; J gene: TRBJ2-1; clone size: few; CDR3 DNA: TGCAGTGCCAGGACTGTCAATGAGCAGTTCTTC; CDR3 protein: CSARTVNEQFF
V gene: TRBV7-6; D gene: .; J gene: TRBJ1-1; clone size: .; CDR3 DNA: TGTGCCAGCAGCTTAGCGCAGGGTTTTGAAGCTTTCTTT; CDR3 protein: CASSLAQGFEAFF
V gene: TRBV5-6; D gene: .; J gene: TRBJ1-3; clone size: .; CDR3 DNA: TGTGCCAGCGGCATTGGGGGAAACACCATATATTTT; CDR3 protein: CASGIGGNTIYF
V gene: TRBV24-1; D gene: .; J gene: TRBJ1-5; clone size: few; CDR3 DNA: TGTGCCACCAGCGAGGGGGTAACAGATGATCAGCCCCAGCATTTT; CDR3 protein: CATSEGVTDDQPQHF
V gene: TRBV3-1; D gene: .; J gene: TRBJ2-5; clone size: .; CDR3 DNA: TGTGCCAGCAGCCAACTGGAGAGAGAGACCCAGTACTTC; CDR3 protein: CASSQLERETQYF